Below are 6 T cell receptor beta chains sequenced from a single sample in a study of radiotherapy plus CTLA-4 blockade in lung cancer. The data were produced by immunoSEQ multiplex PCR, yet TCRdb's version contains in-frame clones alone and is incomplete. In the table there are about 88,000 clones, approximately 79% of which are singletons. This sample comprised peripheral blood, obtained from a patient treated with radiotherapy plus ipilimumab. The receptor set was obtained from a human donor with non-small cell lung cancer that progressed on radiotherapy plus ipilimumab.

The J gene is TRBJ1-1, the V gene TRBV6-1, with a tentative D call TRBD1 (5 bases). Trimming removed 5 bases at V and 3 bases at J, with 13 bases between. Germline CDR1 is MNHNS and CDR2 is SASEGT. CDR3 length: 14 residues. CDR3 sequence (DNA): TGTGCCAGCAGTCCCGGGCCGGGGGACACTGAAGCTTTCTTT. This translates into CASSPGPGDTEAFF.

This chain's CDR3 is CASRWGLTDTQYF. As DNA, the CDR3 is TGTGCCAGCAGGTGGGGCCTTACAGATACGCAGTATTTT. V is TRBV2 and J is TRBJ2-3; tentatively, D is TRBD1 (5 bases). The CDR3 length is 13 residues. Germline V gives CDR1 SNHLY, CDR2 FYNNEI. V shed 6 bases and J shed 3 bases, with 10 bases lying between them.

Only one count was recorded for this clone. This chain uses TRBV4-1 with TRBJ2-1; 10 positions match TRBD2. The germline gives CDR1 MGHRA, CDR2 YSYEKL. This CDR3 contains 15 residues. Trimming took 4 bases from V and 4 from J; bases not matched to a gene: 4. The CDR3 region has the DNA TGCGCCAGCAGCCGTAGCGGGGGGACTTACAATGAGCAGTTCTTC. Translation: CASSRSGGTYNEQFF.

The rearrangement uses TRBV5-4 and TRBJ1-2; D unclear. V was shortened by 3 bases and J by 10 bases, with 19 bases between the two germline ends. Germline V gene data show CDR1 as SGHNT and CDR2 as YYREEE (reference sequence). The CDR3 length is 14 residues. The CDR3 DNA follows: TGTGCCAGCAGCTATAAGACATCCCAACAACTCTACACCTTC. It codes for CASSYKTSQQLYTF.

This clone was counted a single time. The rearrangement joins TRBV6-5 to TRBJ1-1; no clear D gene. Germline V gene sequence: CDR1 MNHEY, CDR2 SVGAGI. Trimming shortened V by 4 bases and J by 9 bases, and 9 bases separated the two germline ends. The CDR3 consists of 11 residues. This CDR3 reads CASSSGGQAFF. The CDR3 DNA is TGTGCCAGCAGTTCGGGCGGTCAAGCTTTCTTT.

The chain employs TRBV7-2 and TRBJ2-6; D is perhaps TRBD2 (5 bases). Germline V gives CDR1 SGHTA, CDR2 FQGNSA. V was shortened by 4 bases and J by 0 bases, with 10 bases between the two germline ends. The CDR3 extends over 16 amino acids. CDR3 region: CASSSRGLSGANVLTF. DNA for the CDR3: TGTGCCAGCAGCTCCCGGGGTCTCTCTGGGGCCAACGTCCTGACTTTC.